The 16 T cell receptor beta chains listed next were all sequenced from one sample in a study of blood T cell repertoires in COVID-19. The protocol was immunoSEQ multiplex PCR, while the TCRdb copy is restricted to in-frame clones and leaves out a portion. The sample contains 450,000 or so clones, roughly 89% of which appear only once. Source material: peripheral blood. The receptor source for this set is a man between 18 and 35 years old with COVID-19, enrolled during active disease.

V usage is TRBV6-6 and J usage is TRBJ1-6; TRBD1 is a possible D gene (5 bases). The CDR3 extends over 11 amino acids. V lost 4 bases and J lost 14, with 9 bases in between. CDR1 is MNHNY and CDR2 is SVGAGI in the germline V gene (reference sequence). DNA of the CDR3: TGTGCCAGCAGTTCTCGACAGTCCCTCCACTTT. This gives the protein CASSSRQSLHF.

The chain has TRBV11-2 and TRBJ1-3, with D unresolved. Germline values: CDR1 SGHAT, CDR2 FQNNGV. The CDR3 is made up of 15 amino acids. Trimming left V 5 bases short and J 0 bases short, with 11 bases between. CDR3 coding DNA: TGTGCCAGCAGCCCGCTTCAGATCTCTGGAAACACCATATATTTT. This encodes CASSPLQISGNTIYF.

The J gene is TRBJ2-1, the V gene TRBV3-1 (or the pseudogene TRBV3-2); TRBD2 agrees at 7 bases. CDR1 and CDR2 from the germline V gene are LGHDT and YNNKEL (reference sequence). This CDR3 comprises 16 residues. With 4 bases clipped from V and 1 base from J, the junction kept 7 bases outside the gene matches. The CDR3 sequence: CASSPLAATSYNEQFF. The CDR3 DNA is TGTGCCAGCAGCCCCCTAGCGGCAACTTCCTACAATGAGCAGTTCTTC.

This chain links TRBV15 with TRBJ2-5, with 7 bases identical to TRBD1. With 5 bases clipped from V and 6 bases from J, the junction kept 6 bases outside the gene matches. CDR1 is LNHNV and CDR2 is YYDKDF in the germline V gene (reference sequence). The length of the CDR3 is 13 residues. The CDR3 is CATSSQGVKTQYF. The CDR3 bases are TGTGCCACCAGCTCGCAGGGGGTGAAGACCCAGTACTTC. The full variable domain, rest sourced from reference TRBV15 and TRBJ2-5, is DAMVIQNPRYQVTQFGKPVTLSCSQTLNHNVMYWYQQKSSQAPKLLFHYYDKDFNNEADTPDNFQSRRPNTSFCFLDIRSPGLGDTAMYLCATSSQGVKTQYFGPGTRLLVL.

This chain links TRBV5-1 with TRBJ1-3; D perhaps matches TRBD1 (5 bases). V lost 4 bases, J lost 2 bases, and 10 bases lay in between. The germline gives CDR1 SGHRS, CDR2 YFSETQ. The CDR3 has 14 amino acids. CDR3 bases: TGCGCCAGCAGCACCGGGGGTCCTGGAAACACCATATATTTT. It is translated as CASSTGGPGNTIYF.

The chain couples TRBV14 to TRBJ1-2; the match to TRBD1 covers 10 bases. The V gene's germline CDR1 is SGHDN and CDR2 FVKESK. The CDR3 extends over 17 amino acids. The V segment lost 2 bases and the J segment 8 bases; nucleotides outside the gene matches: 14. DNA of the CDR3: TGTGCCAGCAGCCAATACCTAGGGGGACAGGGGTACGGCGGCTACACCTTC. Residues: CASSQYLGGQGYGGYTF.

The CDR3: CASSLGWSSYNEQFF. The CDR3 DNA is TGTGCCAGCAGCTTGGGTTGGAGCTCCTACAATGAGCAGTTCTTC. The chain joins TRBV5-8 to TRBJ2-1; no definite D call. CDR3 length: 15 residues. Trimming stripped 0 bases from V and 0 bases from J, with 7 bases between. Germline CDR1 SGHTS, CDR2 YDEGEE. The whole variable domain, filled in from reference TRBV5-8 and TRBJ2-1, reads EAGVTQSPTHLIKTRGQQATLRCSPISGHTSVYWYQQALGLGLQFLLWYDEGEERNRGNFPPRFSGRQFPNYSSELNVNALELEDSALYLCASSLGWSSYNEQFFGPGTRLTVL.

The chain couples TRBV2 to TRBJ2-7; 7 nucleotides agree with TRBD1. Per germline, CDR1 SNHLY and CDR2 FYNNEI. The V and J ends lost 6 bases and 0 bases, in that order; junction bases with no gene match: 5. The CDR3 spans 14 residues. The CDR3, as DNA: TGTGCCAGCAGAGGGGGCAGGAGCTCCTACGAGCAGTACTTC. This gives the protein CASRGGRSSYEQYF. The whole variable domain, remainder taken from reference TRBV2 and TRBJ2-7, is EPEVTQTPSHQVTQMGQEVILRCVPISNHLYFYWYRQILGQKVEFLVSFYNNEISEKSEIFDDQFSVERPDGSNFTLKIRSTKLEDSAMYFCASRGGRSSYEQYFGPGTRLTVT.

The chain joins TRBV3-1 (or the pseudogene TRBV3-2) to TRBJ2-7, with no clear D. The CDR3 consists of 14 residues. The V end lost 4 bases, the J end lost 0 bases, and 10 bases lay between the germline ends. Germline V lookup: CDR1 LGHDT, CDR2 YNNKEL (reference sequence). The CDR3, as DNA: TGTGCCAGCAGCCCCCAGTGGAGCTCCTACGAGCAGTACTTC. It codes for CASSPQWSSYEQYF.

This rearrangement joins TRBV7-6 to TRBJ1-1; 7 nucleotides align to TRBD1. The CDR3 extends over 15 amino acids. The J segment lost 3 bases and the V segment lost 1 base, leaving 5 bases of the junction unmatched. The V gene's germline CDR1 is SGHVS and CDR2 FNYEAQ. The CDR3 loop reads CASSLEGAGDTEAFF. The CDR3 bases are TGTGCCAGCAGCTTAGAGGGGGCTGGGGACACTGAAGCTTTCTTT.

Points on this clone: Other DNA sequences within the sample encode an identical CDR3. The rearrangement joins TRBV19 to TRBJ2-1; D is unresolved. The CDR3 is made up of 13 amino acids. Germline V gives CDR1 LNHDA, CDR2 SQIVND (reference sequence). The V gene lost 2 bases and the J gene lost 5 bases, with 7 bases spanning the gap. The chain's CDR3 is CASSIQRDNEQFF. The CDR3 bases are TGTGCCAGTAGTATACAGCGAGACAATGAGCAGTTCTTC.

The chain combines TRBV6-2 or TRBV6-3 with TRBJ1-1; tentative D call: TRBD1 (6 bases). CDR3 size: 12 residues. V lost 5 bases, J lost 3 bases, and 7 bases lay in between. Germline CDR1 is MNHEY and CDR2 is SVGEGT. DNA of the CDR3: TGTGCCAGCAGTCAGGGGCACACTGAAGCTTTCTTT. Residues: CASSQGHTEAFF.

The chain links TRBV6-5 to TRBJ1-5, with unresolved D. The CDR3 consists of 15 residues. The germline V gene has CDR1 MNHEY and CDR2 SVGAGI. V dropped 6 bases and J dropped 0 bases, with 12 bases sitting between them. The CDR3 loop is CASRADYLSNQPQHF. The CDR3 nucleotides read TGTGCCAGCAGGGCAGACTATCTTAGCAATCAGCCCCAGCATTTT.

The rearrangement joins TRBV7-8 to TRBJ2-5; TRBD2 matches at 13 bases. The germline V gene has CDR1 SGHVS and CDR2 FQNEAQ. The V segment lost 4 bases and the J segment 1 base; nucleotides outside the gene matches: 15. The CDR3 sequence is 20 residues long. In DNA form, the CDR3 reads TGTGCCAGCAGCTCAACAACCTGGACTAGCGGGGGCGGGCCCCAAGAGACCCAGTACTTC. Amino acids: CASSSTTWTSGGGPQETQYF.

This rearrangement joins TRBV9 to TRBJ2-5, with 7 bases lining up with TRBD2. V lost 2 bases to trimming and J lost 2 bases; unmatched junction nucleotides: 3. The CDR3 covers 14 residues. Per the germline V gene, CDR1 is SGDLS and CDR2 is YYNGEE. The CDR3 DNA reads as TGTGCCAGCAGCGTCTGGGGGGGGCAAGAGACCCAGTACTTC. This encodes CASSVWGGQETQYF.

The chain links TRBV11-1 to TRBJ2-7; maybe TRBD2 (6 bases). CDR1 and CDR2 from the germline V gene are SGHAT and FQDESV (reference sequence). The ends were cut back, 3 bases at V and 6 bases at J, with 12 bases in the middle. This CDR3 has 13 amino acids. In DNA form, the CDR3 reads TGTGCCAGCAGCTTGGGGACTGACCGCGAGCAGTACTTC. Protein: CASSLGTDREQYF.